A selection of T cell receptor beta chains follows, all from one sample in a study of vaccination effects on CD4 cells after COVID-19. Their antigen targets remain unknown. The data were produced by immunoSEQ multiplex PCR, yet TCRdb's version contains in-frame clones alone and is incomplete. This sample carries under 80,000 clones, roughly 73% of them seen once, and the ten largest clones take around 4.6%. Sample: CD4+ T cells from PBMCs cultured with HIV peptides, taken before COVID-19 vaccination. The receptors were gathered from a human donor who had a prior SARS-CoV-2 infection. The CDR3 runs from the conserved cysteine through the conserved F or W. A D gene is named only where the DNA matches it firmly. Some rows mark clone size as missing; the rest say once, few, many or name a class of expanded clone.

TRBJ2-5 once . TRBV4-2 CASSQAGRIQETQYF TGTGCCAGCAGCCAAGCGGGGAGGATCCAAGAGACCCAGTACTTC
TRBJ2-7 . . TRBV7-2 CASSLYNLGYEQYF TGTGCCAGCAGCTTATATAACCTAGGCTACGAGCAGTACTTC
TRBJ2-7 . . TRBV6-5 CASSRPGRPYEQYF TGTGCCAGCAGTCGCCCTGGTCGTCCCTACGAGCAGTACTTC
TRBJ1-4 . . TRBV5-1 CASSLSQSREKLFF TGCGCCAGCAGCTTATCCCAATCTCGCGAAAAACTGTTTTTT
TRBJ2-3 . . TRBV7-2 CASTSSTDTQYF TGTGCCAGCACCTCCAGCACAGATACGCAGTATTTT
TRBJ2-1 . . TRBV18 CASSGVRAYNEQFF TGTGCCAGCTCCGGGGTGAGGGCCTACAATGAGCAGTTCTTC
TRBJ2-1 once TRBD2 TRBV5-8 CASSPVGLAGGHSYNEQFF TGTGCCAGCAGCCCCGTCGGACTAGCGGGGGGCCACTCCTACAATGAGCAGTTCTTC
TRBJ1-2 . . TRBV28 CASSLWVGNEFGYTF TGTGCCAGCAGTTTGTGGGTAGGGAACGAATTTGGCTACACCTTC
TRBJ2-5 . . TRBV27 CASSPSSGHGGLETQYF TGTGCCAGCAGTCCGTCCTCGGGCCACGGCGGGCTAGAGACCCAGTACTTC
TRBJ1-3 . . TRBV13 CASSLVGNTIYF TGTGCCAGCAGCTTAGTTGGAAACACCATATATTTT
TRBJ1-6 . . TRBV7-3 CASSQTAMGSPLHF TGTGCCAGCAGCCAGACAGCCATGGGTTCACCCCTCCACTTT
TRBJ2-7 few . TRBV7-8 CASSSPGRRTYEQYF TGTGCCAGCAGCTCACCGGGACGGCGGACCTACGAGCAGTACTTC
TRBJ2-7 . . TRBV5-1 CASSRDPLSSYEQYF TGCGCCAGCAGCCGAGATCCCCTGAGCTCCTACGAGCAGTACTTC
TRBJ1-5 . . TRBV2 CASSPGQNNQPQHF TGTGCCAGCAGTCCAGGACAGAACAATCAGCCCCAGCATTTT
TRBJ2-3 . . TRBV13 CASSLGTRADTQYF TGTGCCAGCAGCTTAGGGACGAGGGCAGATACGCAGTATTTT
TRBJ2-3 . TRBD1 TRBV5-1 CASSYYTGTGDTDTQYF TGCGCCAGCAGCTACTATACCGGGACAGGGGACACAGATACGCAGTATTTT
TRBJ1-2 . . TRBV24-1 CATSDFNYGYTF TGTGCCACCAGTGATTTCAACTATGGCTACACCTTC
TRBJ2-7 . TRBD1 TRBV19 CASTHPTGDLGPRYEQYF TGTGCCAGCACACACCCGACAGGGGACCTGGGCCCGCGCTACGAGCAGTACTTC
TRBJ2-7 . TRBD1 TRBV4-2 CASSQGQGVYEQYF TGTGCCAGCAGCCAAGGGCAGGGGGTTTACGAGCAGTACTTC
TRBJ2-7 . . TRBV6-6 CASSAGSYEQYF TGTGCCAGCAGCGCAGGGAGCTACGAGCAGTACTTC
TRBJ2-5 . . TRBV5-6 CASSLRSGQTFMTQYF TGTGCCAGCAGCTTGAGATCCGGGCAGACTTTCATGACCCAGTACTTC
TRBJ2-7 few . TRBV15 CATSKDIRDYEQYF TGTGCCACCAGCAAAGACATTCGGGACTACGAGCAGTACTTC
TRBJ1-5 . TRBD1 TRBV4-1 CASSPSRDRGWNQPQHF TGCGCCAGCAGCCCGTCCCGGGACAGGGGTTGGAATCAGCCCCAGCATTTT
TRBJ1-5 . . TRBV7-2 CASSLGALGQPQHF TGTGCCAGCAGCTTAGGTGCGCTTGGTCAGCCCCAGCATTTT
TRBJ2-2 . TRBD1 TRBV18 CASSPGTETGELFF TGTGCCAGCTCACCAGGGACAGAAACCGGGGAGCTGTTTTTT
TRBJ1-1 . TRBD1 TRBV4-1 CASSQGMWDRAPNTEAFF TGCGCCAGCAGCCAAGGAATGTGGGACAGGGCACCGAACACTGAAGCTTTCTTT
TRBJ1-4 . . TRBV20-1 CSASGGLGEKLFF TGCAGTGCTAGTGGGGGCCTTGGCGAAAAACTGTTTTTT
TRBJ1-6 . . TRBV5-1 CASSVGGGGNSPLHF TGCGCCAGCAGCGTCGGAGGGGGGGGAAATTCACCCCTCCACTTT
TRBJ1-3 . . TRBV6-5 CASSYTGTSGNTIYF TGTGCCAGCAGTTACACAGGGACCTCTGGAAACACCATATATTTT
TRBJ1-5 . TRBD1 TRBV19 CASTGTGYSNQPQHF TGTGCCAGTACCGGGACAGGGTACAGCAATCAGCCCCAGCATTTT
TRBJ1-3 . . TRBV2 CASRLKLPKTGEGPGNTIYF TGTGCCAGCCGCCTCAAACTACCGAAGACCGGGGAAGGACCTGGAAACACCATATATTTT
TRBJ2-1 . . TRBV27 CASSLLGVGEQFF TGTGCCAGCAGTTTGCTGGGGGTCGGTGAGCAGTTCTTC
TRBJ1-4 few . TRBV5-1 CASSPEGATNEKLFF TGCGCCAGCAGCCCGGAGGGGGCAACTAATGAAAAACTGTTTTTT
TRBJ1-2 . . TRBV2 CASSEESVFYGYTF TGTGCCAGCAGTGAAGAGTCAGTTTTCTATGGCTACACCTTC
TRBJ2-3 . . TRBV5-4 CASRERGDTDTQYF TGTGCCAGCAGGGAACGGGGCGACACAGATACGCAGTATTTT
TRBJ2-5 . TRBD2 TRBV28 CASSLFSLRRGQETQYF TGTGCCAGCAGTTTATTTTCATTAAGGCGGGGGCAAGAGACCCAGTACTTC
TRBJ2-1 . . TRBV24-1 CATSPSRAGSYNEQFF TGTGCCACCAGCCCGTCCCGAGCGGGCTCCTACAATGAGCAGTTCTTC
TRBJ1-2 . TRBD1 TRBV7-2 CASSYEQGADGYTF TGTGCCAGCAGCTACGAACAGGGGGCGGATGGCTACACCTTC
TRBJ2-1 . . TRBV11-2 CASSLLNGLSEQFF TGTGCCAGCAGCTTATTAAACGGCTTGTCAGAGCAGTTCTTC
TRBJ2-7 . . TRBV28 CASRYPSLGEQYF TGTGCCAGCAGGTACCCCTCTTTGGGCGAGCAGTACTTC
TRBJ2-3 . . TRBV7-3 CASSPQGGLVGDTQYF TGTGCCAGCAGCCCACAGGGGGGACTAGTGGGAGATACGCAGTATTTT
TRBJ2-5 . TRBD2 TRBV11-1 CASSWTSGQETQYF TGTGCCAGCAGCTGGACTAGCGGACAAGAGACCCAGTACTTC
TRBJ2-3 . . TRBV4-3 CASSQGRLERTDTQYF TGCGCCAGCAGCCAAGGCAGACTAGAGAGAACAGATACGCAGTATTTT
TRBJ2-5 . . TRBV12-3/TRBV12-4 CASTSWIQETQYF TGTGCCAGCACCTCGTGGATACAAGAGACCCAGTACTTC
TRBJ1-2 . TRBD1 TRBV7-2 CASSLGQGQGSEGDYGYTF TGTGCCAGCAGCTTAGGGCAGGGACAGGGGTCGGAGGGTGACTATGGCTACACCTTC
TRBJ1-2 . . TRBV28 CASSPLSFPPNYGYTF TGTGCCAGCAGCCCCCTAAGCTTCCCCCCTAACTATGGCTACACCTTC
TRBJ2-5 once TRBD1 TRBV5-1 CASSFTGTGEETQYF TGCGCCAGCAGCTTTACCGGGACAGGGGAAGAGACCCAGTACTTC
TRBJ1-6 . . TRBV16 CASSARDANSPLHF TGTGCCAGCAGCGCCCGGGACGCGAATTCACCCCTCCACTTT
TRBJ1-2 . . TRBV3-1/TRBV3-2 CASSQVVGSYGYTF TGTGCCAGCAGCCAAGTTGTAGGGAGCTATGGCTACACCTTC
TRBJ2-7 . TRBD2 TRBV7-9 CASSSRAGGPYEQYF TGTGCCAGCAGCAGCCGCGCGGGGGGGCCCTACGAGCAGTACTTC
TRBJ1-2 . . TRBV24-1 CATSDGSDYGYTF TGTGCCACCAGTGATGGGTCGGACTATGGCTACACCTTC
TRBJ2-7 . TRBD2 TRBV7-2 CASSIPETSGKDYEQYF TGTGCCAGCAGCATCCCGGAGACTAGCGGGAAAGATTACGAGCAGTACTTC
TRBJ2-1 . . TRBV7-2 CASSLGTSTREQFF TGTGCCAGCAGCTTAGGAACTAGCACGAGGGAGCAGTTCTTC
TRBJ2-3 . TRBD2 TRBV5-1 CASSVGLAGGADTQYF TGCGCCAGCAGCGTGGGACTAGCGGGGGGTGCAGATACGCAGTATTTT